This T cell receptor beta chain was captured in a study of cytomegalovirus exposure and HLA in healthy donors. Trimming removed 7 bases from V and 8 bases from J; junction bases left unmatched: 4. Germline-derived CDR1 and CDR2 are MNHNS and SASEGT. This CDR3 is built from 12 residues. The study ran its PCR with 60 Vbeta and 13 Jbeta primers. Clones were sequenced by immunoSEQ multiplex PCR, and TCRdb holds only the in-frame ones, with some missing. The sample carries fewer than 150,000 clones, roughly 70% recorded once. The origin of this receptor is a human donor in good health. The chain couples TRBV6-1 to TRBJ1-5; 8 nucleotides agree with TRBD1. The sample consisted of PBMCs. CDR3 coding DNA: TGTGCCAGCATAGTACAGGGGGAGCCCCAGCATTTT. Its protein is CASIVQGEPQHF.